Described below is a single TCR beta chain sequence and its context. Its matching antigen is unknown. This sample stems from a study of cytomegalovirus exposure and HLA in healthy donors. General study results and limits: A later look showed TCR association rates differing by HLA locus, highest for DRB1 and lowest for HLA-C. Apart from CMV serostatus, no immune exposure information was available.

Both 60 Vbeta primers and 13 Jbeta primers went into the PCR. Assay: immunoSEQ multiplex PCR; the TCRdb copy retains only in-frame clones and omits some. The profile shows more than 150,000 clones, 83% of them singletons. The TCR originated in a man aged 50-59 years in good health and CMV-seronegative. The sequenced sample was PBMCs.

CDR3 bases: TGTGCCAGTACTCAAAGGCAGGGAAACACTGAAGCTTTCTTT. Residues: CASTQRQGNTEAFF. The chain joins TRBV19 to TRBJ1-1; TRBD1 might be the D (5 bases). Trimming removed 7 bases from V and 2 bases from J, with 14 bases in between. This CDR3 has 14 residues. CDR1 is LNHDA and CDR2 is SQIVND in the germline V gene (reference sequence).